The sequence of this TCR beta chain was determined in a study of T cell changes during pregnancy in multiple sclerosis. The V gene lost 0 bases and the J gene lost 0 bases, with 6 bases spanning the gap. Germline-derived CDR1 and CDR2 are MNHEY and SVGAGI. This CDR3 spans 14 amino acids. The table came from immunoSEQ multiplex PCR; TCRdb's copy has only in-frame clones and leaves some out. This table holds 80,000 or so clones, roughly nine tenths found once. The chain employs TRBV6-5 and TRBJ2-7; D is unclear. The origin of this receptor is a female donor with multiple sclerosis, enrolled in a pregnancy study. The specimen was peripheral blood, collected before pregnancy. The CDR3: CASSYSRSSYEQYF. The CDR3 DNA reads TGTGCCAGCAGTTACTCGCGGAGCTCCTACGAGCAGTACTTC.